These T cell receptor beta chains were read from a single sample in a study of T cell changes during pregnancy in multiple sclerosis. The assay was immunoSEQ multiplex PCR, and TCRdb's table has in-frame clones only and misses some. Among tens of thousands of clones listed, roughly nine tenths were seen once. Source: peripheral blood, taken before pregnancy. Receptors were obtained from a female donor with multiple sclerosis, enrolled in a pregnancy study. CDR3s leave out the opening cysteine and the closing phenylalanine or tryptophan.

V	J	CDR3
TRBV7-2	TRBJ2-3	ASSPGLAGTLTDTQY
TRBV9	TRBJ2-1	ASSLSGSSYNEQF
TRBV6-1	TRBJ2-2	ASSDLAGGSTGELF
TRBV7-6	TRBJ2-7	ASSPGSFEQY
TRBV7-3	TRBJ2-1	ASSLTYQAGGLEEQF
TRBV30	TRBJ1-1	AWRRQIHTEAF
TRBV19	TRBJ1-4	ASSPQEGLTEKLF
TRBV5-6	TRBJ2-7	ASSLSGGALQY
TRBV28	TRBJ2-3	ASSRIVAGAGEDTQY
TRBV5-4	TRBJ2-1	ASSLDGRGSNEQF
TRBV7-9	TRBJ2-2	ASSSRQGWPGELF
TRBV28	TRBJ1-2	ASSLPTTGVNLSGYT
TRBV18	TRBJ2-7	ASSPGQPNARAYEQY
TRBV7-7	TRBJ2-3	ASSLAGGPTDTQY
TRBV29-1	TRBJ2-3	SVAQGARDTQY
TRBV7-6	TRBJ2-2	ASSLGQGGPNTGELF
TRBV7-6	TRBJ2-5	ASSLAGRPGETQY
TRBV2	TRBJ2-1	ASSADRAIYNEQF
TRBV19	TRBJ2-7	ASRLAGVEQY
TRBV18	TRBJ2-5	ASSQQRETQY
TRBV19	TRBJ1-1	ASSMGQNTEAF
TRBV14	TRBJ2-7	ASSRFAGGLSWHEQY
TRBV7-9	TRBJ2-2	ASSSTTVPGELF
TRBV6-1	TRBJ2-1	ASSPSGGPYNEQF
TRBV5-1	TRBJ1-5	ASSLEGVLNQPQH
TRBV7-2	TRBJ2-6	ASRGRDRGSGANVLT
TRBV11-3	TRBJ2-2	ASSDWSPSNTGELF
TRBV11-2	TRBJ2-3	ASSLIRTPKGDTQY
TRBV6-5	TRBJ2-1	ASSPAGTAVNEQF
TRBV5-4	TRBJ1-1	ASSHDSHGNTEAF
TRBV5-1	TRBJ1-3	ASSLAAASSGNTIY
TRBV7-7	TRBJ2-3	ASSLGLAGGPDTQY
TRBV4-1	TRBJ2-4	ASSRFFGMLAKNIQY
TRBV5-1	TRBJ2-3	ASSRTGSRIADTQY
TRBV6-6	TRBJ1-1	ASSSGVGAEAF
TRBV4-1	TRBJ2-7	ASSPAASGLYEQY
TRBV29-1	TRBJ2-1	SAQVTEQF
TRBV5-4	TRBJ2-1	ASSPAGNEQF
TRBV6-5	TRBJ1-2	ASRPAGLIYGYT
TRBV19	TRBJ1-1	ASSPETGDENTEAF
TRBV28	TRBJ1-2	ASSLVGTDGYT